These 30 T cell receptor beta chains were sequenced from one sample in a study of blood T cell repertoires in COVID-19. The assay was immunoSEQ multiplex PCR, and TCRdb's table has in-frame clones only and misses some. The repertoire consists of 270,000 or so clones, with approximately 90% occurring once and the leading ten covering 4.1%. Sequencing input: PBMCs or T cells enriched from blood (not recorded which). Receptors were obtained from a young woman with acute COVID-19.

The chain carries TRBV18 and TRBJ1-2; 11 nucleotides align to TRBD1. The germline V gene has CDR1 KGHSH and CDR2 LQKENI. The CDR3 runs to 15 residues. With V trimmed by 1 base and J by 6 bases, 4 bases remained unmatched. The CDR3 coding sequence is TGTGCCAGCTCACCACGGACAGGGGGCGAGAATGGCTACACCTTC. It codes for CASSPRTGGENGYTF.

V gene TRBV6-2 or TRBV6-3 combines with J gene TRBJ2-1; TRBD2 matches 8 bases. V gave up 0 bases and J gave up 15 bases; unmatched junction bases: 13. The V gene's germline CDR1 is MNHEY and CDR2 SVGEGT. This CDR3 has 15 residues. The CDR3 DNA reads as TGTGCCAGCAGTTACTCGAAACTAGCGGCACGAGGTGTGTTCTTC. It yields the protein CASSYSKLAARGVFF.

The chain has TRBV5-1 and TRBJ2-3; 9 bases are a match to TRBD1. V trimming: 6 bases; J trimming: 10 bases; junction bases outside the gene matches: 12. The CDR3 extends over 14 amino acids. Germline assignment: CDR1 SGHRS and CDR2 YFSETQ. The DNA for the CDR3 is TGCGCCAGCAACCTCGGGACAGGGAATAGCGCGCAGTATTTT. This encodes CASNLGTGNSAQYF.

The CDR3: CGCGGEKLFF. Written as DNA, the CDR3 is TGTGGTTGCGGGGGTGAAAAACTGTTTTTT. V gene TRBV28 combines with J gene TRBJ1-4; D is perhaps TRBD1 (5 bases). Germline V gene sequence: CDR1 MDHEN, CDR2 SYDVKM. The CDR3 has 10 amino acids.

The sample holds a few counts of this clone. The chain is built from TRBV27 and TRBJ2-7; TRBD1 aligns across 10 bases. Trimming removed 6 bases from V and 7 bases from J; junction bases left unmatched: 9. The germline V gene has CDR1 MNHEY and CDR2 SMNVEV (reference sequence). The CDR3 length is 14 residues. CDR3 nucleotide sequence: TGTGCCAGCAGCCGTGGACAGGGGGTTCGTGAGCAGTACTTC. Encoded protein: CASSRGQGVREQYF.

This clone was observed a handful of times. Here the CDR3 DNA reads TGTGCCAGCAGCTTAGGAGGTTTAGCGGGGAACTACGAGCAGTACTTC. This codes for CASSLGGLAGNYEQYF. V is TRBV7-9 and J is TRBJ2-7, with 8 bases fitting TRBD2. The CDR3 has 16 amino acids. Trimming cost V 1 base and J 3 bases; bases outside gene matches: 8. Germline CDR1 is SEHNR and CDR2 is FQNEAQ (reference sequence).

The chain employs TRBV19 and TRBJ2-1; possibly TRBD2 for D (5 bases). Germline V gene sequence: CDR1 LNHDA, CDR2 SQIVND (reference sequence). The CDR3 sequence is 13 residues long. Trimming took 3 bases from V and 5 from J, leaving 8 bases between them. The CDR3 region is CASSISGNNEQFF. The CDR3 DNA follows: TGTGCCAGTAGTATCTCGGGGAACAATGAGCAGTTCTTC.

The rearrangement links TRBV4-1 to TRBJ1-1, with unresolved D. V was cut by 4 bases and J by 0 bases, with 12 bases left in between. Germline CDR1 reads MGHRA; CDR2 reads YSYEKL. The CDR3 is 15 amino acids. CDR3 in DNA: TGCGCCAGCAGCCCCCAAGGAGGGATGAACACTGAAGCTTTCTTT. Translation: CASSPQGGMNTEAFF.

The V and J genes are TRBV7-2 and TRBJ2-1; TRBD1 matches 7 bases. J was trimmed by 7 bases and V by 3 bases; bases with no gene match: 6. CDR1 is SGHTA, CDR2 FQGNSA, per germline. The CDR3 extends over 14 amino acids. DNA for the CDR3: TGTGCCAGCAGCTTGCGACAGGGCGCGAATGAGCAGTTCTTC. Protein: CASSLRQGANEQFF.

V is TRBV7-2 and J is TRBJ1-1; a possible D gene is TRBD1 (5 bases). The CDR3 spans 13 residues. The V gene's germline CDR1 is SGHTA and CDR2 FQGNSA. V was clipped by 3 bases and J by 2 bases, with 7 bases between them. The CDR3 region has the DNA TGTGCCAGCAGCTTTCAGGGAAACACTGAAGCTTTCTTT. Translated, it gives CASSFQGNTEAFF.

This clone was detected only once. This sequence joins TRBV6-2 or TRBV6-3 and TRBJ1-5; 8 bases are shared with TRBD1. Germline V gene lookup returns CDR1 MNHEY and CDR2 SVGEGT. Germline trimming cut 4 bases from V and 4 bases from J; bases unmatched to any gene: 3. This CDR3 spans 14 amino acids. CDR3 bases: TGTGCCAGCAGTTGGACAGGGCTTAATCAGCCCCAGCATTTT. Its protein is CASSWTGLNQPQHF.

This chain connects TRBV5-8 to TRBJ2-1; 7 bases are a match to TRBD2. V gave up 8 bases and J gave up 3 bases; unmatched junction bases: 5. This CDR3 spans 13 amino acids. Germline V gene data show CDR1 as SGHTS and CDR2 as YDEGEE. The CDR3 coding sequence is TGTGCCAGTGGGGGACTATTCTACAATGAGCAGTTCTTC. Translation: CASGGLFYNEQFF.

The chain employs TRBV28 and TRBJ2-1; 11 nucleotides line up with TRBD2. The CDR3 covers 16 residues. Germline V gene lookup returns CDR1 MDHEN and CDR2 SYDVKM. J gave up 5 bases and V 5 bases, and 8 bases lay outside the gene matches. CDR3 coding DNA: TGTGCCAGCAGTCCTGATCTAGCGGGAGGAAACAATGAGCAGTTCTTC. Protein: CASSPDLAGGNNEQFF.

V usage is TRBV6-5 and J usage is TRBJ1-4; possible D gene TRBD1, 5 bases. Germline V lookup: CDR1 MNHEY, CDR2 SVGAGI. The germline V and J ends were trimmed by 8 bases and 2 bases, with 9 bases remaining between them. The CDR3 consists of 13 residues. The chain's CDR3 is CASEDSTNEKLFF. The CDR3 coding sequence is TGTGCCAGCGAAGACAGTACTAATGAAAAACTGTTTTTT.

This clone has a single count. The rearrangement links TRBV7-6 to TRBJ2-2, with a tentative D call TRBD1 (5 bases). Germline CDR1 reads SGHVS; CDR2 reads FNYEAQ. The germline V and J ends were trimmed by 7 bases and 0 bases, with 24 bases remaining between them. This CDR3 spans 19 amino acids. CDR3 DNA: TGTGCCAGCACCAAATCGTCTCCGGCAGGGCTAGCGAACACCGGGGAGCTGTTTTTT. As protein: CASTKSSPAGLANTGELFF. Together with reference TRBV7-6 and TRBJ2-2, the CDR3 gives the full variable domain: GAGVSQSPRYKVTKRGQDVALRCDPISGHVSLYWYRQALGQGPEFLTYFNYEAQQDKSGLPNDRFSAERPEGSISTLTIQRTEQRDSAMYRCASTKSSPAGLANTGELFFGEGSRLTVL.

The CDR3 protein is CASSLDGSGVGTEAFF. The CDR3 DNA follows: TGCGCCAGCAGCTTGGACGGGTCAGGGGTGGGCACTGAAGCTTTCTTT. The chain uses TRBV5-1 and TRBJ1-1; weak D call: TRBD1 (6 bases). This CDR3 has 16 amino acids. Germline CDR1 and CDR2: SGHRS and YFSETQ. With 0 bases removed from V and 4 bases from J, the gap between germline ends came to 16 bases.

The CDR3 nucleotides read TGTGCCAGTACCCGGGACAGGGGGAGGTCCTACGAGCAGTACTTC. This gives the protein CASTRDRGRSYEQYF. The chain combines TRBV19 with TRBJ2-7, with 11 bases lining up with TRBD1. Germline V gene sequence: CDR1 LNHDA, CDR2 SQIVND (reference sequence). The CDR3 spans 15 residues. The V gene end was trimmed by 7 bases and the J gene end by 1 base; junction bases not matched to a gene: 6.

This chain joins TRBV3-1 (or the pseudogene TRBV3-2) and TRBJ2-1; 12 bases map to TRBD2. The CDR3 totals 19 residues. The V segment lost 1 base and the J segment 1 base; nucleotides outside the gene matches: 8. Germline V lookup: CDR1 LGHDT, CDR2 YNNKEL (reference sequence). The CDR3 DNA reads as TGTGCCAGCAGCCAAGGTGGCCTAGCGGGGGGGAGGTCCTACAATGAGCAGTTCTTC. Residues: CASSQGGLAGGRSYNEQFF.

The chain joins TRBV7-7 to TRBJ2-5; 9 bases align to TRBD1. The J segment lost 2 bases and the V segment lost 3 bases, leaving 1 base of the junction unmatched. The CDR3 totals 14 residues. CDR1 is SSHAT, CDR2 FNYEAQ, per germline (reference sequence). CDR3 protein: CASSFGTGQETQYF. For the CDR3, the DNA is TGTGCCAGCAGCTTTGGGACAGGGCAAGAGACCCAGTACTTC.

This chain connects TRBV27 to TRBJ2-3, with 13 bases lining up with TRBD2. CDR3 length: 15 residues. Trimming at V came to 8 bases and at J to 4 bases, leaving 6 bases not matched to a gene. Germline-derived CDR1 and CDR2 are MNHEY and SMNVEV (reference sequence). The CDR3 sequence: CASGLAGVGADTQYF. The CDR3, as DNA: TGTGCCAGCGGACTAGCGGGAGTGGGCGCAGATACGCAGTATTTT.

The V call is TRBV10-3, the J call TRBJ1-6, with 10 bases identical to TRBD1. Germline trimming cut 6 bases from V and 7 bases from J; bases unmatched to any gene: 9. This CDR3 is built from 16 residues. Germline loops: CDR1 ENHRY, CDR2 SYGVKD. In DNA, the CDR3 is TGTGCCATCAGCCCTAGACAGGGGGCAGGCAATTCACCCCTCCACTTT. Amino acids: CAISPRQGAGNSPLHF.

The genes are TRBV27 and TRBJ2-7, with TRBD1 matching over 7 bases. Germline CDR1 and CDR2: MNHEY and SMNVEV (reference sequence). Germline trimming cut 8 bases from V and 2 bases from J; bases unmatched to any gene: 12. CDR3 length: 15 residues. The CDR3 here is CASARHRGPPYEQYF. In nucleotides, the CDR3 is TGTGCCAGCGCCCGACACAGGGGCCCCCCCTACGAGCAGTACTTC.

This clone was counted a single time. The chain recombines TRBV4-1 with TRBJ2-6, with D uncertain. The CDR3 consists of 17 residues. CDR1 is MGHRA, CDR2 YSYEKL, per germline. V lost 5 bases and J lost 1, with 15 bases in between. CDR3 sequence (DNA): TGCGCCAGCAGCGTGACGGGTAGAGTTTCTGGGGCCAACGTCCTGACTTTC. This encodes CASSVTGRVSGANVLTF.

The J gene is TRBJ2-3, the V gene TRBV15; D not resolved. The V end was cut by 0 bases, the J end by 2 bases, with 9 bases between. CDR3 size: 15 residues. CDR1 is LNHNV and CDR2 is YYDKDF in the germline V gene (reference sequence). The CDR3 DNA is TGTGCCACCAGCAGAGATCGCTATCTCACAGATACGCAGTATTTT. Protein: CATSRDRYLTDTQYF.

On this clone: Germline and junction disagree at one end, which may indicate a read error. Here the CDR3 reads CASSLRQGDTIYF. CDR3 bases: TGTGCTAGCAGCTTAAGACAGGGTGACACCATATATTTT. This sequence joins TRBV7-7 and TRBJ1-3; 7 nucleotides match TRBD1. CDR1 and CDR2 (germline): SSHAT, FNYEAQ (reference sequence). CDR3 length: 13 amino acids.

This chain joins TRBV15 and TRBJ1-6; TRBD1 matches 8 bases. V was pared by 0 bases and J by 5 bases, with 6 bases of the junction left unmatched. CDR3 length equals 17 residues. Per germline, CDR1 LNHNV and CDR2 YYDKDF (reference sequence). In DNA, the CDR3 is TGTGCCACCAGCAGAGAACAGACAGGGGTCAATAATTCACCCCTCCACTTT. Translating it yields CATSREQTGVNNSPLHF.

The gene calls are TRBV28 and TRBJ2-1, with 8 bases fitting TRBD1. CDR1 and CDR2 from the germline V gene are MDHEN and SYDVKM. Losses at the gene ends were 6 bases for V and 4 bases for J; bases not matched to a gene: 8. The CDR3 has 15 residues. This CDR3 reads CASSPGQEAYNEQFF. The CDR3 DNA sequence: TGTGCCAGCAGCCCGGGACAGGAAGCTTACAATGAGCAGTTCTTC.

This sequence joins TRBV10-1 and TRBJ1-2; 7 bases are a match to TRBD1. The CDR3 is 14 amino acids. The V and J ends lost 6 bases and 6 bases, in that order; junction bases with no gene match: 10. Germline V lookup: CDR1 WNHNN, CDR2 SYGVQD (reference sequence). CDR3 sequence: CASRGTVYRDGYTF. The CDR3 DNA follows: TGCGCCAGCAGGGGGACAGTGTATAGGGATGGCTACACCTTC.

This rearrangement joins TRBV5-1 to TRBJ2-2, with D uncertain. Germline V gives CDR1 SGHRS, CDR2 YFSETQ. V was shortened by 0 bases and J by 1 base, with 10 bases between the two germline ends. The CDR3 is 16 amino acids. This chain's CDR3 is CASSLERTVNTGELFF. The DNA of the CDR3 is TGCGCCAGCAGCTTGGAAAGAACGGTGAACACCGGGGAGCTGTTTTTT.

CDR3 sequence (DNA): TGTGCCAGCAGTGATGGACTAGCGGATTACCAAGAGACCCAGTACTTC. This translates into CASSDGLADYQETQYF. The chain combines TRBV2 with TRBJ2-5; 10 bases line up with TRBD2. V gave up 3 bases and J gave up 0 bases; unmatched junction bases: 4. The CDR3 covers 16 residues. Per germline, CDR1 SNHLY and CDR2 FYNNEI.